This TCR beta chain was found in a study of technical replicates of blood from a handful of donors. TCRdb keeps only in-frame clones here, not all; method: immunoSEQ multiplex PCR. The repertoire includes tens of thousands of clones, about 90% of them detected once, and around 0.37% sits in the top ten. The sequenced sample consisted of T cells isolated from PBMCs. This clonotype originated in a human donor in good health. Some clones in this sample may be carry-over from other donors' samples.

CDR3 nucleotides: TGTGCCAGCAGTTACTCCGCGGGAGATCCCTACGAGCAGTACTTC. It yields the protein CASSYSAGDPYEQYF. The genes are TRBV6-5 and TRBJ2-7, with TRBD2 identical over 7 bases. CDR3 length equals 15 residues. Germline V gene sequence: CDR1 MNHEY, CDR2 SVGAGI. The J segment lost 2 bases and the V segment lost 0 bases, leaving 4 bases of the junction unmatched.